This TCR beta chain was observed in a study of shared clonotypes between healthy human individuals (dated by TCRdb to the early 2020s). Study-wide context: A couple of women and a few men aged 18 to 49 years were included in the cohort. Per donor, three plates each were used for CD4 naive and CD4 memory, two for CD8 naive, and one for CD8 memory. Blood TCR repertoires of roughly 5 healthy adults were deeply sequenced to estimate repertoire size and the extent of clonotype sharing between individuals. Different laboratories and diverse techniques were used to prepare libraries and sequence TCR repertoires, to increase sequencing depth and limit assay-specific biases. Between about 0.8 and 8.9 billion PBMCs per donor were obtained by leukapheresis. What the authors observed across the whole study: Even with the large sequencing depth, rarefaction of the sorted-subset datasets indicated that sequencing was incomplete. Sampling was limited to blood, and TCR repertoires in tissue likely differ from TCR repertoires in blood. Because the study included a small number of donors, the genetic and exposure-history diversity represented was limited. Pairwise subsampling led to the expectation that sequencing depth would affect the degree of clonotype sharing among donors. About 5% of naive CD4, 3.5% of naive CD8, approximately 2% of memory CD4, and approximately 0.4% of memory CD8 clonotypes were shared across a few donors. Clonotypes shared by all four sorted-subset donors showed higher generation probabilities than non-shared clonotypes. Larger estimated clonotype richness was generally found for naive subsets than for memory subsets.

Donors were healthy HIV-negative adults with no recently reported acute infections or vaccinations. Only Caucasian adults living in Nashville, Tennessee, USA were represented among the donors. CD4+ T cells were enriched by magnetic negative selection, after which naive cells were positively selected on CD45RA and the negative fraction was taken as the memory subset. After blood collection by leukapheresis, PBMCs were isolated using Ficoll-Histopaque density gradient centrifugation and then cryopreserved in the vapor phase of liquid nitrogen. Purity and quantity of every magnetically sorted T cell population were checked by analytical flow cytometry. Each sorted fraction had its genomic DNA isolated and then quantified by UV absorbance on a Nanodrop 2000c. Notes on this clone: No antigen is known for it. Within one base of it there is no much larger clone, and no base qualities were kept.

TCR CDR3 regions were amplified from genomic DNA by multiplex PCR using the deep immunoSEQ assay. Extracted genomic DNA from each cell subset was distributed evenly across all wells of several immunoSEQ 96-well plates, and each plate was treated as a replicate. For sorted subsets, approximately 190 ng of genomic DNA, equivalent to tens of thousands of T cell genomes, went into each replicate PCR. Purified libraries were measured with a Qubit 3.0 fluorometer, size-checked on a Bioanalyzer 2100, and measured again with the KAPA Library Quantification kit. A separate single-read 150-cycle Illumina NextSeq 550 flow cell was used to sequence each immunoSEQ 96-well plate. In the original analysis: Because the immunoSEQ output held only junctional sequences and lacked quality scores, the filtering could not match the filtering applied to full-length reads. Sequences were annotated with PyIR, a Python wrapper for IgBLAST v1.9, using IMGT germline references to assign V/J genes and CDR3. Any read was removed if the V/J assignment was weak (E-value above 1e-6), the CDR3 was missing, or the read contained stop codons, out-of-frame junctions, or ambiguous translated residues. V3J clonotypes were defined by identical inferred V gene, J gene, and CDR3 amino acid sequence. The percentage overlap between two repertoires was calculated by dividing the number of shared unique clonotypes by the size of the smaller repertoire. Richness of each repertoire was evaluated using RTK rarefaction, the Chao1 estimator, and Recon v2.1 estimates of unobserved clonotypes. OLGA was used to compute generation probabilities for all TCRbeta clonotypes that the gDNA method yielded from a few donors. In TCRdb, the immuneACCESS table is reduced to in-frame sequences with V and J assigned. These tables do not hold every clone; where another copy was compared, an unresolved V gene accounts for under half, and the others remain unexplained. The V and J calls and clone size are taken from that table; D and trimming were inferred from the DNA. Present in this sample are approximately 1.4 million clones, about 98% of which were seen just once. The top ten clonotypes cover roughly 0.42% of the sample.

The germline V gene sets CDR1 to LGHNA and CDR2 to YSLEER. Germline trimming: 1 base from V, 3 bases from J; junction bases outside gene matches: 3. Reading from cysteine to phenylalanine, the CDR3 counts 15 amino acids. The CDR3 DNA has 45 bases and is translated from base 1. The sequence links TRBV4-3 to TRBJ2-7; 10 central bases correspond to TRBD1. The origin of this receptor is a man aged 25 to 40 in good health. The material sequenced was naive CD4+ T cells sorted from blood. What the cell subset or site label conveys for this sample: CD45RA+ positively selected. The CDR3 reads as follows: CASSQGTGGYYEQYF. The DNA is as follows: TGCGCCAGCAGCCAAGGGACAGGGGGGTACTACGAGCAGTACTTC.